This is a list of T cell receptor beta chains from one sample in a study of blood T cell repertoires in COVID-19. Clones were sequenced by immunoSEQ multiplex PCR, and TCRdb holds only the in-frame ones, with some missing. The profile shows about 240,000 clones, about 87% of them singletons. Sequenced material: PBMCs or T cells enriched from blood (not recorded which). These receptors all stem from a woman aged 25-40 years with acute COVID-19. The conserved cysteine and the conserved F or W are not part of the CDR3 here. Each record gives: V gene, CDR3 protein.

v_gene: TRBV19; CDR3aa: ASSMRSSMNTEAF
v_gene: TRBV6-2/TRBV6-3; CDR3aa: ASSYGDGYT
v_gene: TRBV12-3/TRBV12-4; CDR3aa: ASSSGPSAF
v_gene: TRBV15; CDR3aa: ATSRLQGVPPPQH
v_gene: TRBV10-3; CDR3aa: AIVAGGWEGGYT
v_gene: TRBV30; CDR3aa: AWSVRGSHTEAF
v_gene: TRBV3-1/TRBV3-2; CDR3aa: ASSQDRWETQY
v_gene: TRBV6-5; CDR3aa: ASSYGGLNQPQH
v_gene: TRBV7-9; CDR3aa: ASSLGPGSPLH
v_gene: TRBV13; CDR3aa: ASSLGTSGVYNEQF
v_gene: TRBV19; CDR3aa: ASSRWTSGATGELF
v_gene: TRBV5-5; CDR3aa: ASISPRGRGNGYT
v_gene: TRBV4-2; CDR3aa: ASSGPGWDQSTDTQY
v_gene: TRBV12-5; CDR3aa: ASGTGTVGGNTIY
v_gene: TRBV6-5; CDR3aa: ASSYLAGLTDTQY
v_gene: TRBV3-1/TRBV3-2; CDR3aa: ASTPRGGYEQY
v_gene: TRBV7-9; CDR3aa: ASSPPGSYYGYT
v_gene: TRBV6-2/TRBV6-3; CDR3aa: ASSPPGEQETQY
v_gene: TRBV5-4; CDR3aa: ASSLAGGTGSWWTEAF
v_gene: TRBV20-1; CDR3aa: SASTAGGGGNSPLH
v_gene: TRBV27; CDR3aa: ASRQGQVNTEAF
v_gene: TRBV6-1; CDR3aa: ASSGRIQGVGSNQPQH
v_gene: TRBV16; CDR3aa: ASSQFTGFDQPQH
v_gene: TRBV29-1; CDR3aa: STGTGGGEQF
v_gene: TRBV6-5; CDR3aa: ASRGGPNEKLF
v_gene: TRBV30; CDR3aa: AWSVEKYTEAF
v_gene: TRBV9; CDR3aa: ASSVDESSGFTDTQY
v_gene: TRBV19; CDR3aa: ASSIVRVREQF
v_gene: TRBV19; CDR3aa: ASRSGRQPQH
v_gene: TRBV5-1; CDR3aa: ASSLGLAGGPGGELF
v_gene: TRBV6-5; CDR3aa: ASGIRLAGVNEQF
v_gene: TRBV19; CDR3aa: ASKTGTGDNQPQH
v_gene: TRBV5-1; CDR3aa: ASSTTYPPTDTQY
v_gene: TRBV6-4; CDR3aa: ASRGTNRPSSVSPLH
v_gene: TRBV5-1; CDR3aa: ASREDINQPQH
v_gene: TRBV29-1; CDR3aa: SVLQTSGSYEQY
v_gene: TRBV30; CDR3aa: AWSVSRLGEAF
v_gene: TRBV3-1/TRBV3-2; CDR3aa: ASSHPISAGTGELF
v_gene: TRBV7-2; CDR3aa: ASSLGFGNQNQPQH
v_gene: TRBV14; CDR3aa: ASSQVQGDSPLH
v_gene: TRBV6-2/TRBV6-3; CDR3aa: ASSYLGTRFGTDTQY
v_gene: TRBV6-2/TRBV6-3; CDR3aa: ASSYPGDSPLH
v_gene: TRBV10-1; CDR3aa: ASMAQFASGGGELF